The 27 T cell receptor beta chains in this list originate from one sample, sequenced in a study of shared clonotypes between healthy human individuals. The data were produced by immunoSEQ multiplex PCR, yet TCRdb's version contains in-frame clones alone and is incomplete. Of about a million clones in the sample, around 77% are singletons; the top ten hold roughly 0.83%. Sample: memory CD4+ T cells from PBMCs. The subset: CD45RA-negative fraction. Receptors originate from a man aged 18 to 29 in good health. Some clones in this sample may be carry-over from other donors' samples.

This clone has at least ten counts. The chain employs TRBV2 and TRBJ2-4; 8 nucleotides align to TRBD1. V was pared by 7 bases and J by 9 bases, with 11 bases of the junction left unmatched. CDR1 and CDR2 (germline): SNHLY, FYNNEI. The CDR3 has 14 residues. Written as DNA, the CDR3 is TGTGCCAGCAAACGAGTGACAGGGGAGGCCATTCAGTACTTC. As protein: CASKRVTGEAIQYF.

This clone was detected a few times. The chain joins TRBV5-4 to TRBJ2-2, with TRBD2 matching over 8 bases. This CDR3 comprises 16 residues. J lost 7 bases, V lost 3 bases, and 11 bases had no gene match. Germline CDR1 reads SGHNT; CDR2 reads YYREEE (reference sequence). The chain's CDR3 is CASSSQGREVVGELFF. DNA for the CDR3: TGTGCCAGCAGCTCGCAGGGGCGGGAGGTTGTCGGGGAGCTGTTTTTT.

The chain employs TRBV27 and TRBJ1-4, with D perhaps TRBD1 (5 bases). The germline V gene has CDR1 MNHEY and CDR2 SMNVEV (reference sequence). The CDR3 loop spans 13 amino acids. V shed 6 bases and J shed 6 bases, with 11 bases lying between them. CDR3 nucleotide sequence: TGTGCCAGCAGAGGACAACTCCATGAAAAACTGTTTTTT. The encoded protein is CASRGQLHEKLFF.

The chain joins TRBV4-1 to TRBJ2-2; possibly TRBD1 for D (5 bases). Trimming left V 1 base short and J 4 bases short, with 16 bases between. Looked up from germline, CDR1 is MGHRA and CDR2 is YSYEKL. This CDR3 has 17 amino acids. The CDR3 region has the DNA TGCGCCAGCAGCCAAGGCAGACAGTCACGTCTCACCGGGGAGCTGTTTTTT. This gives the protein CASSQGRQSRLTGELFF.

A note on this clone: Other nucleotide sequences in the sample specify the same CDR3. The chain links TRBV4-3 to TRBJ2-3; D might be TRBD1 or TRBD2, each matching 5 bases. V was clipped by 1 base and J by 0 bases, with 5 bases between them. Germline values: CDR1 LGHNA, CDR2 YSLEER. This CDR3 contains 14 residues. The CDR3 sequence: CASSQGDSTDTQYF. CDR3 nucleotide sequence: TGCGCCAGCAGCCAAGGGGACAGCACAGATACGCAGTATTTT.

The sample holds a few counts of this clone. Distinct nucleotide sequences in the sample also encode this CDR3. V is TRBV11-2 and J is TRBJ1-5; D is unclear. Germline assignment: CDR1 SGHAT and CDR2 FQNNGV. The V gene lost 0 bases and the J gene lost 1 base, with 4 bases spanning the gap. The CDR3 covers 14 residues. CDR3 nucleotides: TGTGCCAGCAGCTTAGAAGCAAGCAATCAGCCCCAGCATTTT. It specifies CASSLEASNQPQHF.

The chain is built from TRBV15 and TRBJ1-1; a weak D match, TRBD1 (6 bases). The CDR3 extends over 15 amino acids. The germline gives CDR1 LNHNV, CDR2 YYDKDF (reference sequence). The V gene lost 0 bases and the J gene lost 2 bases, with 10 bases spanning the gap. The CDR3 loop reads CATSRDRGANTEAFF. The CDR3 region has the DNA TGTGCCACCAGCAGAGACAGGGGCGCTAACACTGAAGCTTTCTTT.

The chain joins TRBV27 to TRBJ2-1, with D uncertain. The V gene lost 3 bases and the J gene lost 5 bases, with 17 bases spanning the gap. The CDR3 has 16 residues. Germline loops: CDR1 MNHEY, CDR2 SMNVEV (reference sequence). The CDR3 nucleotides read TGTGCCAGCAGTTTTTGGTTGGGTAGTGGGCACAATGAGCAGTTCTTC. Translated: CASSFWLGSGHNEQFF.

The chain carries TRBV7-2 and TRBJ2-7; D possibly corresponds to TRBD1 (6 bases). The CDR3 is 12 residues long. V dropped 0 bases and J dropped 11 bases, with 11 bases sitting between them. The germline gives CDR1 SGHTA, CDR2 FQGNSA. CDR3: CASSLAPGVEYF. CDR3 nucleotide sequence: TGTGCCAGCAGCTTAGCCCCAGGGGTGGAGTACTTC.

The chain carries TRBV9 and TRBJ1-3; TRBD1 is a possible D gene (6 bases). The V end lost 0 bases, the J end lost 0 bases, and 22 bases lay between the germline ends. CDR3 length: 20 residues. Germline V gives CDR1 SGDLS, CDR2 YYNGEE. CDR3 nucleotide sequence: TGTGCCAGCAGCGTAGCCCCTTTTACAGGGACGGCGGTCTCTGGAAACACCATATATTTT. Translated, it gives CASSVAPFTGTAVSGNTIYF.

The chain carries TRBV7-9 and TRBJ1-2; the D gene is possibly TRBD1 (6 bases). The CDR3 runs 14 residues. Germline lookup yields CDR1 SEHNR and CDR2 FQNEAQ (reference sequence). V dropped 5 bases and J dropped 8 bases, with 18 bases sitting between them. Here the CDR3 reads CASSANRDGGGYTF. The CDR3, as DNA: TGTGCCAGCAGCGCAAACAGGGACGGCGGGGGCTACACCTTC.

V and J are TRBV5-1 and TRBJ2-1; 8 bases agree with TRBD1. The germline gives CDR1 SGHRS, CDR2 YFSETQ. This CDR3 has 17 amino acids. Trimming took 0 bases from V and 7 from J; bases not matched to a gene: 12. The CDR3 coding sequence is TGCGCCAGCAGCTTGGGACCCAGGGACAGGAGTGGGAATGAGCAGTTCTTC. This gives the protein CASSLGPRDRSGNEQFF.

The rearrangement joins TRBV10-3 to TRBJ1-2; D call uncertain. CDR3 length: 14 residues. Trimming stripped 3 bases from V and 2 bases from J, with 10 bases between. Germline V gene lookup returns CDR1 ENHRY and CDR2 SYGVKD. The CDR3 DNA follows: TGTGCCATCAGTGATGGGGTATCGAACTATGGCTACACCTTC. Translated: CAISDGVSNYGYTF.

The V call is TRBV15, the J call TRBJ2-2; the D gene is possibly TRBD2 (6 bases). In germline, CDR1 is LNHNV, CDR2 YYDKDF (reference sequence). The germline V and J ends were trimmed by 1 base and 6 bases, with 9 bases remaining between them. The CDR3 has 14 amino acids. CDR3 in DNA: TGTGCCACCAGCAGAGCGGGAGCGCCCGGGGAGCTGTTTTTT. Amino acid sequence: CATSRAGAPGELFF.

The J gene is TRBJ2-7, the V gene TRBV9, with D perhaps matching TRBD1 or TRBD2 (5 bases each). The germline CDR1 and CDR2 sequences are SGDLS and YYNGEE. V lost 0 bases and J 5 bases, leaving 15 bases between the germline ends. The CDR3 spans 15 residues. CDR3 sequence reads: CASSVGGGFPHEQYF. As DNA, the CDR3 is TGTGCCAGCAGCGTAGGGGGCGGGTTTCCCCACGAGCAGTACTTC.

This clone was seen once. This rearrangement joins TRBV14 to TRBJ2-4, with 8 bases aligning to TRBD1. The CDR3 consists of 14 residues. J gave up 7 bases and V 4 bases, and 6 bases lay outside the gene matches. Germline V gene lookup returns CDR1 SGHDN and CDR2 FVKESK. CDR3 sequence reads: CASSPGGQGNIQYF. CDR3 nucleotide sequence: TGTGCCAGCAGCCCCGGAGGACAGGGTAACATTCAGTACTTC.

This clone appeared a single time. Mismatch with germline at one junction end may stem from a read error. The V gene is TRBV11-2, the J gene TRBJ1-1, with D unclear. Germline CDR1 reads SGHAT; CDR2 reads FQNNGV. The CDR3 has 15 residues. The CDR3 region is CASSLNKGGNTKAFF. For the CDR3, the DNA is TGTGCCAGCAGCTTAAATAAGGGAGGGAACACTAAAGCTTTCTTT.

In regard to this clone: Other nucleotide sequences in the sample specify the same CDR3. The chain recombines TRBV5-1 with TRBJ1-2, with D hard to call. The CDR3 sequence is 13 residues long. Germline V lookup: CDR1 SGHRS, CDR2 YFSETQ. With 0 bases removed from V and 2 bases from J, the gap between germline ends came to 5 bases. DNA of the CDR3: TGCGCCAGCAGCTTGGGCCAGAACTATGGCTACACCTTC. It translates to CASSLGQNYGYTF.

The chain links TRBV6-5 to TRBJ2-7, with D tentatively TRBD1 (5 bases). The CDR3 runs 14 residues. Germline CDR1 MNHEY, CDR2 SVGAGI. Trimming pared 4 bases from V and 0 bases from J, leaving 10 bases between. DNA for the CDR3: TGTGCCAGCAGTTTGGGGCTTAGCTCCTACGAGCAGTACTTC. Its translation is CASSLGLSSYEQYF.

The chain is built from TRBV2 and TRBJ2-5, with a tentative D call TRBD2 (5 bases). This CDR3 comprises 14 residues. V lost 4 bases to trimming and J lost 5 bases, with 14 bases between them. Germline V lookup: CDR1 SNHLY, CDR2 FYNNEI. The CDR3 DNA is TGTGCCAGCAGTGCGGACTCAATCATCGAGACCCAGTACTTC. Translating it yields CASSADSIIETQYF.

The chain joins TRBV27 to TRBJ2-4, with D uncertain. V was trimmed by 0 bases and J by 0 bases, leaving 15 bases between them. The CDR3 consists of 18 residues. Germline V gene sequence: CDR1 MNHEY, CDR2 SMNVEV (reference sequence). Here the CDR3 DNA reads TGTGCCAGCAGTTTATCCCTGCACAGTGTCCTAGCCAAAAACATTCAGTACTTC. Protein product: CASSLSLHSVLAKNIQYF.

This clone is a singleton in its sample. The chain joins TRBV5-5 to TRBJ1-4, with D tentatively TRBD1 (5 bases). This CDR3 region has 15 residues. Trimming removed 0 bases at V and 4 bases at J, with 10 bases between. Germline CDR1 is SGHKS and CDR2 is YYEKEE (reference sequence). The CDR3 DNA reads TGTGCCAGCAGCTTGGGAGGGGAGGGTAATGAAAAACTGTTTTTT. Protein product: CASSLGGEGNEKLFF. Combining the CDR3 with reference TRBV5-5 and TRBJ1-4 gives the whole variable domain DAGVTQSPTHLIKTRGQQVTLRCSPISGHKSVSWYQQVLGQGPQFIFQYYEKEERGRGNFPDRFSARQFPNYSSELNVNALLLGDSALYLCASSLGGEGNEKLFFGSGTQLSVL.

This CDR3 reads CASSGLAGGPDEQYF. The DNA of the CDR3 is TGTGCCAGCAGTGGATTAGCGGGAGGGCCCGACGAGCAGTACTTC. The V and J genes are TRBV6-1 and TRBJ2-7, with 11 bases fitting TRBD2. This CDR3 contains 15 residues. Trimming cost V 4 bases and J 5 bases; bases outside gene matches: 7. Per germline, CDR1 MNHNS and CDR2 SASEGT.

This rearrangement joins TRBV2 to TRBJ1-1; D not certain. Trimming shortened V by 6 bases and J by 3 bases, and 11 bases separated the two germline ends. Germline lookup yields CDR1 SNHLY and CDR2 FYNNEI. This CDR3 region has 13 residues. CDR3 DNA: TGTGCCAGCAGAGTTTACTCTGACACTGAAGCTTTCTTT. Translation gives CASRVYSDTEAFF.

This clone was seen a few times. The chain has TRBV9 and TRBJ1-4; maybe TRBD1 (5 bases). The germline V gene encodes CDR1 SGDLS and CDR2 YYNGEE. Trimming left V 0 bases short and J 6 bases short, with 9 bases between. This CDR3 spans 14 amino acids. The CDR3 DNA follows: TGTGCCAGCAGCGTAGCCTCAGGGCATGAAAAACTGTTTTTT. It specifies CASSVASGHEKLFF.

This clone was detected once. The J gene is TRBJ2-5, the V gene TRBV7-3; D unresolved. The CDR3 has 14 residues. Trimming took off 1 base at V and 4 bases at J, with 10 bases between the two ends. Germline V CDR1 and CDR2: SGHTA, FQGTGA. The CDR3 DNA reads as TGTGCCAGCAGCTTAAGAGAGGTCGGAGAGACCCAGTACTTC. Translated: CASSLREVGETQYF.

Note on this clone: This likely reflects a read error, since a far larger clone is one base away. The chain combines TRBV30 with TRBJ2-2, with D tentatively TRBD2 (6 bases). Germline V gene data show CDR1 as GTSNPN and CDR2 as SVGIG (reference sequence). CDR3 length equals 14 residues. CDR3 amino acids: CAWSAQPRGGKLFF. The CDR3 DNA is TGTGCCTGGAGTGCCCAGCCCCGGGGCGGGAAGCTGTTTTTT. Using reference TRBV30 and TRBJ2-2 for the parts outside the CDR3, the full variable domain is SQTIHQWPATLVQPVGSPLSLECTVEGTSNPNLYWYRQAAGRGLQLLFYSVGIGQISSEVPQNLSASRPQDRQFILSSKKLLLSDSGFYLCAWSAQPRGGKLFFGEGSRLTVL.